The rows below give T cell receptor beta chains drawn from one sample of a study of blood T cell repertoires in COVID-19. Assay used: immunoSEQ multiplex PCR; TCRdb lists only in-frame clones, some missing. This table holds around 330,000 clones, over 80% found once. Sequenced sample: PBMCs or T cells enriched from blood (not recorded which). Receptor source: a woman aged 18 to 35 who had recovered from COVID-19. Both conserved end residues are part of each CDR3. The order of the fields is J gene, V gene, CDR3 protein.

TRBJ1-2,TRBV19,CASTTWGRFYGYTF
TRBJ2-7,TRBV6-2/TRBV6-3,CASSERVHEQYF
TRBJ2-2,TRBV3-1/TRBV3-2,CASSLRNTGELFF
TRBJ2-1,TRBV24-1,CATSDSVPGRRNNEQFF
TRBJ2-1,TRBV5-1,CASSFRDFFYNEQFF
TRBJ2-2,TRBV5-6,CASRLLMEGFSGELFF
TRBJ1-5,TRBV30,CAWSNGQGNQPQHF
TRBJ2-7,TRBV6-6,CASSYPGLVYEQYF
TRBJ2-3,TRBV27,CASSRGAGAWDTQYF
TRBJ1-6,TRBV6-5,CASSSPSSSPLHF
TRBJ2-7,TRBV7-9,CASSRPAGGYEQYF
TRBJ1-1,TRBV5-5,CASSPWMRGTEAFF
TRBJ2-2,TRBV7-8,CASSRDRTGELFF
TRBJ2-5,TRBV6-5,CASTGTDQETQYF
TRBJ2-5,TRBV7-9,CASSLAQGGEETQYF
TRBJ1-2,TRBV5-1,CASGTGNYGYTF
TRBJ1-5,TRBV19,CASSIDGGTLVYQPQHF
TRBJ2-7,TRBV4-3,CASSSGTGVYEQYF
TRBJ1-2,TRBV6-2/TRBV6-3,CASSYSDRSYGYTF
TRBJ1-2,TRBV3-1/TRBV3-2,CASSQGTGRGYGYTF
TRBJ1-5,TRBV28,CASSPDKQGAEYSNQPQHF
TRBJ2-1,TRBV19,CASSQGLYNEQFF
TRBJ2-1,TRBV28,CASSLLLAGSFEQFF
TRBJ1-4,TRBV4-1,CASSQAFTPQDEKLFF
TRBJ2-3,TRBV7-3,CASSLRVASTDTQYF
TRBJ2-7,TRBV2,CASSRVSEQYF
TRBJ1-2,TRBV7-2,CASSSYRGTNYGYTF
TRBJ1-2,TRBV25-1,CASSDPHGLDYGYTF
TRBJ1-6,TRBV5-4,CASSLSQGALSPLHF